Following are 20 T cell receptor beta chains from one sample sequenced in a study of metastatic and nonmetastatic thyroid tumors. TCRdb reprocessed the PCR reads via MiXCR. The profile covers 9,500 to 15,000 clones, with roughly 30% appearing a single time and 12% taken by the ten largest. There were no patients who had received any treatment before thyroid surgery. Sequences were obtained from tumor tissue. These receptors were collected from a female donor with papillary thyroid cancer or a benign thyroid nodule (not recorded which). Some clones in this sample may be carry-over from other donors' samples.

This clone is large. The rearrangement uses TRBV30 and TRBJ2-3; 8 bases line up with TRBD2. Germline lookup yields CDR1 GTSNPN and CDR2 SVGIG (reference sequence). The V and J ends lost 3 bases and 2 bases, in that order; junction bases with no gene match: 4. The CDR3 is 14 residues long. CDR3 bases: TGTGCCTGGAGGTGGGGACTAGACACAGATACGCAGTATTTT. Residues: CAWRWGLDTDTQYF.

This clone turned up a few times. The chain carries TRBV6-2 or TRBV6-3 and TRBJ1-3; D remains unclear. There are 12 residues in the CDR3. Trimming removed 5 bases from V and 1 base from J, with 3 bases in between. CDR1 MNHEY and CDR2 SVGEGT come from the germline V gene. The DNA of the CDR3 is TGTGCCAGCAGTACTTCTGGAAACACCATATATTTT. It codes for CASSTSGNTIYF.

The DNA for the CDR3 is TGCGCCAGCAGCTCGGACCCCAAGACTGAAGCTTTCTTT. This encodes CASSSDPKTEAFF. This chain connects TRBV5-1 to TRBJ1-1; D not resolved. Trimming left V 3 bases short and J 5 bases short, with 11 bases between. From germline, CDR1 is SGHRS and CDR2 YFSETQ. The CDR3 runs to 13 residues. Supplemented by reference TRBV5-1 and TRBJ1-1, the full variable domain reads KAGVTQTPRYLIKTRGQQVTLSCSPISGHRSVSWYQQTPGQGLQFLFEYFSETQRNKGNFPGRFSGRQFSNSRSEMNVSTLELGDSALYLCASSSDPKTEAFFGQGTRLTVV.

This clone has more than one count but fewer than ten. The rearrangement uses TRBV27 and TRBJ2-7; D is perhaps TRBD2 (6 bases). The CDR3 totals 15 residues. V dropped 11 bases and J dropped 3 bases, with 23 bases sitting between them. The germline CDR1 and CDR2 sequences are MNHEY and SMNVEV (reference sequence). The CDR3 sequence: CAVPLGLATIYEQYF. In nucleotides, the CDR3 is TGTGCCGTACCTTTGGGGCTAGCGACGATCTACGAGCAGTACTTC.

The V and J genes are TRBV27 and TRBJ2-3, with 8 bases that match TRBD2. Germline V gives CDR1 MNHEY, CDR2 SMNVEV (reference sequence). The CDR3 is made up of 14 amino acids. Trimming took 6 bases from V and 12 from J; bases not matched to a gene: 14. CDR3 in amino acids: CASRIAGFPNKQYF. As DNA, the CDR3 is TGTGCCAGCAGAATAGCGGGATTTCCCAATAAACAGTATTTT.

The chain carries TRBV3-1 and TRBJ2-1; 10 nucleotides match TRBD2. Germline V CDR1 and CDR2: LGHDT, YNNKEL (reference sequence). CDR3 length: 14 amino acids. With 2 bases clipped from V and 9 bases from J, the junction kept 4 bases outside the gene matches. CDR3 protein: CASSQIAGGGEQFF. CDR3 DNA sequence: TGTGCCAGCAGCCAAATAGCGGGAGGCGGTGAGCAGTTCTTC.

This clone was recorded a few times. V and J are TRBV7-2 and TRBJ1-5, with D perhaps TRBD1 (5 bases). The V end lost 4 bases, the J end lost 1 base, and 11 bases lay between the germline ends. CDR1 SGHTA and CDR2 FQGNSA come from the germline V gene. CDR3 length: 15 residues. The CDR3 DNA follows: TGTGCCAGCAGCTCTCTGGGGGGGAGCAATCAGCCCCAGCATTTT. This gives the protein CASSSLGGSNQPQHF.

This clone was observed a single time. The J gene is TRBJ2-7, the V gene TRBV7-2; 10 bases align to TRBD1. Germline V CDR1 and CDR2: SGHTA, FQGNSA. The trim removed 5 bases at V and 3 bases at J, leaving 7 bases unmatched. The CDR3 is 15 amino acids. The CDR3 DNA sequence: TGTGCCAGCAGCGTCCGGGACAGGGGCATCTACGAGCAGTACTTC. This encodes CASSVRDRGIYEQYF.

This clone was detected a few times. The CDR3 DNA reads as TGTGCCAGCAGTAGAACAGGGATCGACACTGAAGCTTTCTTT. This gives the protein CASSRTGIDTEAFF. The rearrangement uses TRBV6-1 and TRBJ1-1; perhaps TRBD1 as D (6 bases). V lost 5 bases to trimming and J lost 3 bases, with 13 bases between them. Germline V gene lookup returns CDR1 MNHNS and CDR2 SASEGT. This CDR3 has 14 residues.

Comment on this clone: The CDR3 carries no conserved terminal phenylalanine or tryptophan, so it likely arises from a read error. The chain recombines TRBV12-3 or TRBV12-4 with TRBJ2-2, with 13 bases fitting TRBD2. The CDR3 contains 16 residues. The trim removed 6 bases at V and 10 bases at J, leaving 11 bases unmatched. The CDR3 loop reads CASSLLAGGPDVELFL. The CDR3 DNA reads TGTGCCAGCAGCTTACTAGCGGGAGGGCCTGACGTGGAGCTGTTTCTT.

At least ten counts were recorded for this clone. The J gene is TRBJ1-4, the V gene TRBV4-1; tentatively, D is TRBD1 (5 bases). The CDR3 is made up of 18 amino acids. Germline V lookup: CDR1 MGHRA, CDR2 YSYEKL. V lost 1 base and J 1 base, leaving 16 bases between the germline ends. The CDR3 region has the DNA TGCGCCAGCAGCCAAGTCTCAGGGACTGCGGGAACTAATGAAAAACTGTTTTTT. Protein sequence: CASSQVSGTAGTNEKLFF.

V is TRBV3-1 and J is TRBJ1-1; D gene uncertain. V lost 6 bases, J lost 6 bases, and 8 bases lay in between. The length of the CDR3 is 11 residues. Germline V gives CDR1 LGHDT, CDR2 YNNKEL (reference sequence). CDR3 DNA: TGTGCCAGCAGTGACCTCCCTGAAGCTTTCTTT. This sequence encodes CASSDLPEAFF.

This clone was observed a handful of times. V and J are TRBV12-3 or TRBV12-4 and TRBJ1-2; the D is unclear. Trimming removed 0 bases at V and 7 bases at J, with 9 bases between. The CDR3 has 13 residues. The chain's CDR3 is CASSLALSRGYTF. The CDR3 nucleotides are TGTGCCAGCAGTTTAGCGCTTTCCCGTGGCTACACCTTC.

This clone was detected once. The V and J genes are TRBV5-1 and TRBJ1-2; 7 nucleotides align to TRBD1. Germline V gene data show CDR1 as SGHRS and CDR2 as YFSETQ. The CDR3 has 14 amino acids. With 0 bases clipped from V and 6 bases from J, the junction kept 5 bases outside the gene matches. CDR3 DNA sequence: TGCGCCAGCAGCTTGGCCGACAGGGTGGATGGCTACACCTTC. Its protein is CASSLADRVDGYTF.

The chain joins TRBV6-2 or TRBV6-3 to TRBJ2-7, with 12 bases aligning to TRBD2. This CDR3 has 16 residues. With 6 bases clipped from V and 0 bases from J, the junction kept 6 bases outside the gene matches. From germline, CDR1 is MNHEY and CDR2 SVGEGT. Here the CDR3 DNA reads TGTGCCAGCAGGGAACTAGCGGGAGGAAGCTCCTACGAGCAGTACTTC. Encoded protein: CASRELAGGSSYEQYF.

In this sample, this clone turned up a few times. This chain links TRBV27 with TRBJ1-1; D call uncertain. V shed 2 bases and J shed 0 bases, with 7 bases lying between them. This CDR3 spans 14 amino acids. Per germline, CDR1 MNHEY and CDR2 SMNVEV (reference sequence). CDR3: CASSLPGVNTEAFF. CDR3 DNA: TGTGCCAGCAGTTTACCGGGAGTGAACACTGAAGCTTTCTTT.

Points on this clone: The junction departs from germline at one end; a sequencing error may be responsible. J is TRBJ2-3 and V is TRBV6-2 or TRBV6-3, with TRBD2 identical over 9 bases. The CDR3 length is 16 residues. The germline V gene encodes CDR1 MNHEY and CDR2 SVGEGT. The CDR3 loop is CASSTSGRTSRDKQYF. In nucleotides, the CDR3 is TGTGCCAGCAGTACTAGCGGGCGGACTAGCAGAGATAAGCAGTATTTT.

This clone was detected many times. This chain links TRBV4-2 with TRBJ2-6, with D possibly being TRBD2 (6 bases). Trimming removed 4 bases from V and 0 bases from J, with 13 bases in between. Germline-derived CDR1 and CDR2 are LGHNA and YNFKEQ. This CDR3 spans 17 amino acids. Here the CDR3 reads CASSPGLPISGANVLTF. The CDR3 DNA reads TGTGCCAGCAGCCCGGGACTTCCGATCTCTGGGGCCAACGTCCTGACTTTC.

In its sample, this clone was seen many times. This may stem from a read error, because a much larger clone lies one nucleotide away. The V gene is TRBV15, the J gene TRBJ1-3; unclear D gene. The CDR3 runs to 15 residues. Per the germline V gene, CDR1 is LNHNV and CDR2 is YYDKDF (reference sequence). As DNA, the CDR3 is TGTGCCACCAGCGGAGATGCAGGCCCCCAGGACACCATATATTTT. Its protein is CATSGDAGPQDTIYF.

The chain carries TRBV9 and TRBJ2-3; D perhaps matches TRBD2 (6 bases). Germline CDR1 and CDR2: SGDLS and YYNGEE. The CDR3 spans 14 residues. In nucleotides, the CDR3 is TGTGTCATCAGCCCGGGCGGGATCACAGATACGCAGTATTTT. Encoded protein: CVISPGGITDTQYF.